Listed below are T cell receptor beta chains from one sample, sequenced in a study of T cell repertoires in cytomegalovirus infection. TCRdb fed the reads into MiXCR, producing one record per CDR3 protein. Seen here are a few hundred thousand distinct CDR3 sequences, more than 15% observed once, and the top ten hold roughly 50%. Sequenced sample: CD8+ T cells from PBMCs. These receptors all stem from a human donor in good health (CMV status not recorded). Some clones in this sample may be carry-over from other donors' samples. Each CDR3 is given with its conserved first and last residue. A D gene is named only where the DNA matches it firmly. For some rows the clone size is stated as once, few or many, or as a class when expanded; others skip it.

V	size	J	length	D	DNA	CDR3
TRBV4-1	few	TRBJ1-5	13	TRBD1	TGCGCCAGCAGCCAGACAGGGAATCAGCCCCAGCATTTT	CASSQTGNQPQHF
TRBV12-3/TRBV12-4	many	TRBJ1-4	14	NA	TGTGCCAGCAGGTCCCTCGGGGAGGCTGAAAAACTGTTTTTT	CASRSLGEAEKLFF
TRBV5-1	few	TRBJ2-3	17	NA	TGCGCCAGCAGCTTGTCCCCGGTTTCCGGGGCGACAGATACGCAGTATTTT	CASSLSPVSGATDTQYF
TRBV11-2	many	TRBJ2-7	14	NA	TGTGCCAGCAGCTTAGGCGGGTTCGAGTACGAGCAGTACTTC	CASSLGGFEYEQYF
TRBV27	NA	TRBJ2-1	16	NA	TGTGCCAGCAGTCCTTTTGGCAGGCAAGATAACAATGAGCAGTTCTTC	CASSPFGRQDNNEQFF
TRBV7-2	many	TRBJ1-1	16	TRBD1	TGTGCCAGCAGCTCAGAAGGGGACAGACTTAACACTGAAGCTTTCTTT	CASSSEGDRLNTEAFF
TRBV5-1	NA	TRBJ2-3	16	NA	TGCGCCAGCAGCTTTTTAGGGAGAACGAGCACAGATACGCAGTATTTT	CASSFLGRTSTDTQYF
TRBV7-9	many	TRBJ2-5	15	NA	TGTGCCAGCAGCTCAAGCGCCGGGGACAAGAGGTCCCAGTACTTC	CASSSSAGDKRSQYF
TRBV7-3	NA	TRBJ2-3	13	NA	TGTGCCAGCAGCTTAACTGGTGAAGATACGCAGTATTTT	CASSLTGEDTQYF
TRBV28	NA	TRBJ1-4	12	NA	TGTGCCACCGAACAGGGCAGCGGAGAACTGTTTTTT	CATEQGSGELFF
TRBV7-6	many	TRBJ2-2	17	TRBD2	TGTGCCAGCAGCCCCCGGTCTAGCGGGGAATTGACCGGGGAGCTGTTTTTT	CASSPRSSGELTGELFF
TRBV7-9	many	TRBJ2-5	14	NA	TGTGCCAGCAGCTTAGCGACAGACCAAGAGACCCAGTACTTC	CASSLATDQETQYF
TRBV28	NA	TRBJ2-7	15	NA	TGTGCCAGCAGTTTACGAGGGTTCGCCGCCTACGAGCAGTACTTC	CASSLRGFAAYEQYF
TRBV5-5	many	TRBJ1-1	12	TRBD1	TGTGCCAGCAGCTTGCAGGGGGCTGAAGCTTTCTTT	CASSLQGAEAFF
TRBV12-3/TRBV12-4	NA	TRBJ1-1	14	NA	TGTGCCAGCAGGGCACTAGGTTTGAGGACTGAAGCTTTCTTT	CASRALGLRTEAFF
TRBV7-2	many	TRBJ1-2	15	NA	TGTGCCAGCAGCCCGGGGGGGTGGGCGTCCTATGGCTACACCTTC	CASSPGGWASYGYTF
TRBV5-6	few	TRBJ2-2	16	TRBD1	TGTGCCAGCAGCTTGGCGGGACAGGGAGGTACCGGGGAGCTGTTTTTT	CASSLAGQGGTGELFF
TRBV6-6	NA	TRBJ2-7	15	NA	TGTGCCAGCAGTTATTACGGACCGGAGGGATCCGAGCAGTACTTC	CASSYYGPEGSEQYF
TRBV9	NA	TRBJ2-7	15	TRBD1	TGTGCCAGCAGCGCCGGACAGGGGAGGAGCTACGAGCAGTACTTC	CASSAGQGRSYEQYF
TRBV7-6	few	TRBJ2-7	15	TRBD1	TGTGCCAGCAGCGACCGACAGGGTCCTACGTGGGAGCAGTACTTC	CASSDRQGPTWEQYF
TRBV27	many	TRBJ2-3	14	NA	TGTGCCAGCCGTCCGGGACCGATCACAGATACGCAGTATTTT	CASRPGPITDTQYF
TRBV6-1	NA	TRBJ2-7	14	TRBD1	TGTGCCAGCAGTGATCCGGGACAGCCCTACGAGCAGTACTTC	CASSDPGQPYEQYF
TRBV29-1	NA	TRBJ2-1	13	NA	TGCAGCGTTGGGGGGGGGCTAAACAATGAGCAGTTCTTC	CSVGGGLNNEQFF
TRBV4-3	many	TRBJ2-3	14	NA	TGCGCCAGCAGCCAAGCGGGGGCGCTAGATACGCAGTATTTT	CASSQAGALDTQYF
TRBV20-1	NA	TRBJ2-7	16	NA	TGCAGTGCTAGGGGTCACTCAAGGACAGAGACCTACGAGCAGTACTTC	CSARGHSRTETYEQYF
TRBV5-6	NA	TRBJ2-1	18	NA	TGTGCCAGCAGCCCTCTGGGGGCGGGCATATTGACCTACAATGAGCAGTTCTTC	CASSPLGAGILTYNEQFF
TRBV11-2	few	TRBJ2-3	15	NA	TGTGCCAGCAACCTGGGGCGGGACGGGGCAGATACGCAGTATTTT	CASNLGRDGADTQYF
TRBV5-6	NA	TRBJ2-7	12	NA	TGTGCCAGCAGCTTTCAGTCCTACGAGCAGTACTTC	CASSFQSYEQYF
TRBV20-1	NA	TRBJ2-5	15	NA	TGCAGTGCTAGAGATCGAGGGGGGCCGGGAGAGACCCAGTACTTC	CSARDRGGPGETQYF
TRBV7-3	NA	TRBJ2-5	15	TRBD2	TGTGCCAGCAGTTCAAGCGGGGGGGCCGGTGAGACCCAGTACTTC	CASSSSGGAGETQYF
TRBV4-3	few	TRBJ2-1	15	TRBD2	TGCGCCAGCAGCCAAGAAAGCGGGGGTGACAATGAGCAGTTCTTC	CASSQESGGDNEQFF
TRBV10-3	many	TRBJ2-7	15	NA	TGTGCCATCAGTGAGATGGGTCCTATCGGACACGAGCAGTACTTC	CAISEMGPIGHEQYF
TRBV6-1	many	TRBJ2-1	14	NA	TGTGCCAGCACCGCCGGGCAGGGCCACAATGAGCAGTTCTTC	CASTAGQGHNEQFF
TRBV20-1	NA	TRBJ1-6	17	NA	TGCAGTGCTAGAGATCGGGGGTCGGGGTCCTATAATTCACCCCTCCACTTT	CSARDRGSGSYNSPLHF
TRBV20-1	few	TRBJ2-5	16	TRBD2	TGCAGTGCTAGAGTGGCGGGGACTAGTTGGATAGAGACCCAGTACTTC	CSARVAGTSWIETQYF